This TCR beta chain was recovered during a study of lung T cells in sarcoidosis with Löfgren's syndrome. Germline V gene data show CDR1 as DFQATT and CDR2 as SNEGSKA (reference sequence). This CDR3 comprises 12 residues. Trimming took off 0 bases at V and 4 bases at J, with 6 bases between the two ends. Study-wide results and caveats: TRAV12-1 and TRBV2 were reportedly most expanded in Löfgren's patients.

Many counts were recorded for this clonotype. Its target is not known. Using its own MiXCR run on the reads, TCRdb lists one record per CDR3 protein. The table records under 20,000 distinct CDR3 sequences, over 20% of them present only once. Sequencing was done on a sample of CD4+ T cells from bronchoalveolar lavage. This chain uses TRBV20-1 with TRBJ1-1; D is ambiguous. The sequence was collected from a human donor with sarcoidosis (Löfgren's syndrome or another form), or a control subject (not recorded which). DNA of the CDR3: TGCAGTGCTAGAGACCAATCCACTGAAGCTTTCTTT. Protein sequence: CSARDQSTEAFF.